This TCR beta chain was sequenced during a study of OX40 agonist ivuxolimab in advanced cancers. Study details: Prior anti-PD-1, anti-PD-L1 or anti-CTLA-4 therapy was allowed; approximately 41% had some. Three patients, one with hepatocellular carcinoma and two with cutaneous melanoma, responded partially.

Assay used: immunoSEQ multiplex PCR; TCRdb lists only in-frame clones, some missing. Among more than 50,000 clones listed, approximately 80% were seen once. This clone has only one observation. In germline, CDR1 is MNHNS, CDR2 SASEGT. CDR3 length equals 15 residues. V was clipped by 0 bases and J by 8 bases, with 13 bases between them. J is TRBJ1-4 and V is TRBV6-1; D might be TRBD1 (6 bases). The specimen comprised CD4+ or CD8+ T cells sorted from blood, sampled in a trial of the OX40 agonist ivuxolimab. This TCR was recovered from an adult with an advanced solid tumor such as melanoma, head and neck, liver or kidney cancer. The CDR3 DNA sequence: TGTGCCAGCAGTGAAGCAGCAGGGGTCTTCGAAAAACTGTTTTTT. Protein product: CASSEAAGVFEKLFF.